This TCR beta chain was found in a study of CD8+ T cells in alopecia areata. General study results and limits: Many expanded lesional clones persisted in scalp and blood during tofacitinib treatment. Because of a solitary nonresponder, the connection of baseline CD8+ expansion to response stays uncertain.

Extracted RNA was reverse transcribed, and the resulting cDNA served as sequencing template. Method: immunoSEQ multiplex PCR; TCRdb's copy keeps in-frame clones and lacks some. This table holds fewer than 250,000 clones, approximately 61% found once. Treatment reported: oral pan-JAK inhibitor, 5-10 mg twice daily. About this clone itself: Its antigen is not known.

The CDR3 is 14 amino acids. The V end was cut by 7 bases, the J end by 0 bases, with 10 bases between. The germline V gene encodes CDR1 MGHDK and CDR2 SYGVNS. The material sequenced was CD4+ T cells sorted from blood, taken at week 24, from a patient treated with tofacitinib. The chain joins TRBV25-1 to TRBJ1-3; D not resolved. The TCR comes from a human donor with alopecia areata. CDR3 nucleotide sequence: TGTGCCAGCACCAATCGACACTCTGGAAACACCATATATTTT. It yields the protein CASTNRHSGNTIYF.